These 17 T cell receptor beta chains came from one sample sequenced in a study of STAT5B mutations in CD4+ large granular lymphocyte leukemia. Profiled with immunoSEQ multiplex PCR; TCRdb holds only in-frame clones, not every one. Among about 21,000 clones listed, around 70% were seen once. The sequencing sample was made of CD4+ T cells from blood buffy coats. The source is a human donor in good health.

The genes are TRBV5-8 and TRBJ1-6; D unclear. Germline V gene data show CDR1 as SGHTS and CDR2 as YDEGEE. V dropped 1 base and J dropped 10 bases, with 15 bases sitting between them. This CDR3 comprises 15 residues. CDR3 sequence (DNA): TGTGCCAGCAGCTTGCGGGGTCGTCCCGGGTCACCCCTCCACTTT. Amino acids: CASSLRGRPGSPLHF.

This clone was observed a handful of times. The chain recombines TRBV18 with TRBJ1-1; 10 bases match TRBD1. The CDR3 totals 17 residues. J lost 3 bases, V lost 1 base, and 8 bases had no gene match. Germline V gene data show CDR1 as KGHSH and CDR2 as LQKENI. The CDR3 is CASSPLVDRGHDTEAFF. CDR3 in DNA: TGTGCCAGCTCACCACTGGTTGACAGGGGGCATGACACTGAAGCTTTCTTT.

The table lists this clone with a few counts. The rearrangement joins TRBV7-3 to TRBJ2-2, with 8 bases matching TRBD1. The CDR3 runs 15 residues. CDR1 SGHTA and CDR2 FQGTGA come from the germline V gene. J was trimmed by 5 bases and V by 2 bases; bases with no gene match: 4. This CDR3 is CASSLAGGDTGELFF. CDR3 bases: TGTGCCAGCAGCTTAGCAGGGGGCGATACCGGGGAGCTGTTTTTT.

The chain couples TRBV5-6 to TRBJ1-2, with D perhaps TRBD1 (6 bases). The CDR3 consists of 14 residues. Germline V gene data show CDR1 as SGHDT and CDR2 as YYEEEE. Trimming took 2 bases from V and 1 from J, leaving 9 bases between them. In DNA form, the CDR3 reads TGTGCCAGCAGCTTACTACAGGGTAACTATGGCTACACCTTC. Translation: CASSLLQGNYGYTF.

The CDR3 spells CASKAGRNNEQFF. DNA of the CDR3: TGTGCCAGCAAGGCAGGGAGGAACAATGAGCAGTTCTTC. The chain couples TRBV2 to TRBJ2-1; weak D call: TRBD2 (6 bases). This CDR3 has 13 residues. Trimming removed 7 bases from V and 5 bases from J, with 12 bases in between. Germline V gene lookup returns CDR1 SNHLY and CDR2 FYNNEI.

In nucleotides, the CDR3 is TGTGCCAGCAGCTTCCTGGCACAGGGGGCCACTGAAGCTTTCTTT. The encoded protein is CASSFLAQGATEAFF. The rearrangement joins TRBV7-2 to TRBJ1-1, with 9 bases lining up with TRBD1. Per the germline V gene, CDR1 is SGHTA and CDR2 is FQGNSA. The CDR3 runs to 15 residues. Trimming cost V 3 bases and J 4 bases; bases outside gene matches: 6.

The CDR3 here is CASSSRGGATDTQYF. The CDR3 DNA follows: TGCGCCAGCAGCTCACGGGGCGGAGCCACAGATACGCAGTATTTT. J is TRBJ2-3 and V is TRBV5-1, with D possibly being TRBD1 or TRBD2 (5 bases each). The CDR3 totals 15 residues. Germline CDR1 reads SGHRS; CDR2 reads YFSETQ. V lost 3 bases, J lost 2 bases, and 13 bases lay in between.

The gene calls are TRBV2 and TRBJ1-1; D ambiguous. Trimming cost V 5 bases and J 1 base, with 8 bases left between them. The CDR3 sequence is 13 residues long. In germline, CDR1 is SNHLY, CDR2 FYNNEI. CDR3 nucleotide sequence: TGTGCCAGCAGTCCAGAGAGGAACACTGAAGCTTTCTTT. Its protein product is CASSPERNTEAFF.

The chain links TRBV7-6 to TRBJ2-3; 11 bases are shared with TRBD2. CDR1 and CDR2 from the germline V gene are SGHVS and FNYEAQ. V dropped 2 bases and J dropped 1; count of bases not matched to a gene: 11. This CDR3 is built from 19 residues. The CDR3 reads CASSLPVTTSGVCTDTQYF. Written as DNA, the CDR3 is TGTGCCAGCAGCTTACCGGTGACGACTAGCGGGGTATGCACAGATACGCAGTATTTT.

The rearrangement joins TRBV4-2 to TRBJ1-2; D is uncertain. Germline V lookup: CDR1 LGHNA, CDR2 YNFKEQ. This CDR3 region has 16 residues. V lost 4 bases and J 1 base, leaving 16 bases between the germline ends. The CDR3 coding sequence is TGTGCCAGCAGCCCCCCACCGAGTAAGCGTAACTATGGCTACACCTTC. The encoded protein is CASSPPPSKRNYGYTF.

The CDR3 loop is CASSFVGLAGGNEQFF. As DNA, the CDR3 is TGTGCCAGCAGCTTTGTCGGGCTAGCGGGAGGTAATGAGCAGTTCTTC. The chain has TRBV7-9 and TRBJ2-1; 11 nucleotides align to TRBD2. The V segment lost 3 bases and the J segment 7 bases; nucleotides outside the gene matches: 8. Germline CDR1 is SEHNR and CDR2 is FQNEAQ (reference sequence). This CDR3 has 16 amino acids.

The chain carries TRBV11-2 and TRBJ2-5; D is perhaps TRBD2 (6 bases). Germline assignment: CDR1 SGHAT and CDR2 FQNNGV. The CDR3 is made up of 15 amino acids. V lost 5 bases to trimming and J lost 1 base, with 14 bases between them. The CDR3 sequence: CASSPGTLTQETQYF. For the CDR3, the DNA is TGTGCCAGCAGCCCCGGGACTTTAACCCAAGAGACCCAGTACTTC.

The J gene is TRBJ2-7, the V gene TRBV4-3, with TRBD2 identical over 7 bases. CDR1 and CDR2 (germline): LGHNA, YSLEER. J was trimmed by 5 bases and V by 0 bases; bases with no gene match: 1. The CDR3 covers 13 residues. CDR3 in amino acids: CASSQDGRDEQYF. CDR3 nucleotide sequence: TGCGCCAGCAGCCAAGATGGGAGGGACGAGCAGTACTTC.

The CDR3 DNA is TGTGCCAGCAGCACCGGGACAGGAGCCGGCGCAGGAGCTTTCTTT. Protein sequence: CASSTGTGAGAGAFF. This sequence joins TRBV6-1 and TRBJ1-1, with 8 bases matching TRBD1. Germline CDR1 is MNHNS and CDR2 is SASEGT. Trimming at V came to 6 bases and at J to 10 bases, leaving 16 bases not matched to a gene. The CDR3 has 15 residues.

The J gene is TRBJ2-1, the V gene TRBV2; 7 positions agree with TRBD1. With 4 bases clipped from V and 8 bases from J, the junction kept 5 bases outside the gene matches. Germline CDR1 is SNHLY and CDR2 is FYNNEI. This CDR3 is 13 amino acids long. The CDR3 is CASSATGFDEQFF. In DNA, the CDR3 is TGTGCCAGCAGTGCGACAGGGTTTGATGAGCAGTTCTTC.

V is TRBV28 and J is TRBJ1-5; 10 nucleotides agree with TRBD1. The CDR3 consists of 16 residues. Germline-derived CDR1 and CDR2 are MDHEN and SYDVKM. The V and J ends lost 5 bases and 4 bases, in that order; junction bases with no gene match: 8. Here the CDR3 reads CASSPNAGQGNQPQHF. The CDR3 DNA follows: TGTGCCAGCAGTCCGAACGCGGGACAGGGGAATCAGCCCCAGCATTTT.

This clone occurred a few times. The DNA of the CDR3 is TGTGCCAGCAGTTTATCCGGTTATTACTACGAGCAGTACTTC. Protein product: CASSLSGYYYEQYF. This chain links TRBV27 with TRBJ2-7; D gene ambiguous. CDR3 length equals 14 residues. CDR1 and CDR2 from the germline V gene are MNHEY and SMNVEV (reference sequence). Trimming pared 0 bases from V and 3 bases from J, leaving 9 bases between.